This TCR beta chain was found in a study of blood T cells in healthy people across ages. Overall study results and limits: Naive CD4+ cells and diversity were both higher in long-lived donors than in aged donors. A strong correlation was seen between TCR beta diversity and naive T cell percentage. Using unsorted PBMCs precluded a conclusive naive versus antigen-experienced comparison.

The CDR3 has 16 residues. Germline lookup yields CDR1 SGHKS and CDR2 YYEKEE (reference sequence). Of note for this clonotype: What it binds is unknown. The junction does not match germline at one end; this may be a read error.

For the second PCR, which ran for about 7 to 11 cycles, a sample-barcoded 5' primer and a J-beta primer mix were used. TCRdb re-analysed the 5' RACE reads in MiXCR, keeping a single row per CDR3 protein. The sample consists of approximately 810,000 distinct CDR3 sequences, less than 35% of them appearing once. Extraction yielded at least 5 micrograms of total RNA per sample. This receptor was obtained from a woman of 80 years or more in good health. This chain links TRBV5-5 with TRBJ2-5, with a weak D call TRBD2 (7 bases). Sequenced material: blood. The DNA for the CDR3 is TGTGCCGGCAGCTTGCATAGGGGGGGGCTTAGGGAGACCCAGTACTTC. As protein: CAGSLHRGGLRETQYF.